The 5 T cell receptor beta chains below come from one sample, sequenced in a study of T cells in Graves' hyperthyroidism and ophthalmopathy. It was RNA transcripts that yielded the amplified TCR beta CDR3 regions. During a first-round RT-PCR of the TCR CDR3, the HTBI primer set was used. MiXCR, applied by TCRdb to the multiplex PCR reads, yields one record per CDR3 protein. The profile shows roughly 350,000 distinct CDR3 sequences, about 13% of them singletons. Sequenced input: blood. These receptors came from a woman aged 40 to 55 with Graves' ophthalmopathy.

This clonotype has at least ten counts. The chain is built from TRBV9 and TRBJ1-2, with D perhaps matching TRBD1 (6 bases). The CDR3 spans 14 residues. V lost 0 bases and J lost 2, with 8 bases in between. Per the germline V gene, CDR1 is SGDLS and CDR2 is YYNGEE. DNA of the CDR3: TGTGCCAGCAGCGTAGCGGGGGGCAACTATGGCTACACCTTC. Its protein is CASSVAGGNYGYTF.

At least ten counts were recorded for this clonotype. J is TRBJ2-7 and V is TRBV2, with D possibly TRBD2 on 5 matching bases. Germline V lookup: CDR1 SNHLY, CDR2 FYNNEI. The CDR3 sequence is 11 residues long. The V end lost 3 bases, the J end lost 11 bases, and 11 bases lay between the germline ends. This CDR3 reads CASSESGSKYF. Written as DNA, the CDR3 is TGTGCCAGCAGTGAGTCGGGGAGCAAGTACTTC.

This clonotype was recorded at least ten times. The rearrangement links TRBV20-1 to TRBJ2-3; no firm D call. CDR1 is DFQATT, CDR2 SNEGSKA, per germline (reference sequence). V lost 4 bases, J lost 6 bases, and 17 bases lay in between. The CDR3 runs to 14 residues. DNA of the CDR3: TGCAGTGCTAATGTGGGAAGTTTTAGGGATACGCAGTATTTT. Translating gives CSANVGSFRDTQYF.

This clonotype came up many times. The chain carries TRBV12-3 or TRBV12-4 and TRBJ2-1; TRBD1 matches 7 bases. The CDR3 contains 17 residues. The V segment lost 5 bases and the J segment 6 bases; nucleotides outside the gene matches: 16. CDR3 nucleotide sequence: TGTGCCAGCAGTGCCCGGACAGGTCTAGAGAAGGCCAATGAGCAGTTCTTC. This encodes CASSARTGLEKANEQFF.

This clonotype has at least ten counts. The gene calls are TRBV6-5 and TRBJ1-5; weak D call: TRBD1 (5 bases). Trimming left V 4 bases short and J 3 bases short, with 19 bases between. CDR3 size: 17 residues. Germline V gives CDR1 MNHEY, CDR2 SVGAGI. The CDR3 DNA reads as TGTGCCAGCAGTTCTCGTGGGGGGGAAGGAAACAATCAGCCCCAGCATTTT. Translating gives CASSSRGGEGNNQPQHF.